This is a list of T cell receptor beta chains from one sample in a study of cytomegalovirus exposure and HLA in healthy donors. TCRdb's table, derived via immunoSEQ multiplex PCR, lists solely in-frame clones and lacks some. Here the sample spans about 160,000 clones, just under 80% being singletons. Sequenced input: PBMCs. These TCRs come from a man aged 18-30 years in good health and CMV-seropositive. Both conserved end residues are part of each CDR3. Each record gives: V gene, clone size, D gene, J gene, CDR3 DNA, CDR3 protein. The D gene is left open where the match is weak. Only some rows state a clone size, as once, few, many or a class for expanded clones.

>TRBV11-2|NA|TRBD2|TRBJ2-7
TGTGCCAGCAGCTTAGGTCCTAGCGGACTTTACGAGCAGTACTTC
CASSLGPSGLYEQYF
>TRBV10-2|NA|NA|TRBJ2-7
TGCGCCAGCAGTGAGGGTGTGGGGAGCTCCTACGAGCAGTACTTC
CASSEGVGSSYEQYF
>TRBV27|NA|TRBD1|TRBJ2-1
TGTGCCAGCAGTGTCGACAGGGTAAATGAGCAGTTCTTC
CASSVDRVNEQFF
>TRBV10-2|NA|NA|TRBJ1-1
TGCGCCAGCAGTCGGGACTACACTGAAGCTTTCTTT
CASSRDYTEAFF
>TRBV19|NA|TRBD1|TRBJ2-5
TGTGCCAGTAGTTACAGGGGTGGAGAGACCCAGTACTTC
CASSYRGGETQYF
>TRBV27|NA|TRBD1|TRBJ2-7
TGTGCCAGCAGTTTGGGACAGGGTGTAAGAGAGCAGTACTTC
CASSLGQGVREQYF
>TRBV4-3|NA|NA|TRBJ1-1
TGCGCCAGCAGCCGCGAGACTAGGTGGGCTGAAGCTTTCTTT
CASSRETRWAEAFF
>TRBV14|NA|NA|TRBJ2-1
TGTGCCAGCAGCCAAGACCAGCGGCCATACAATGAGCAGTTCTTC
CASSQDQRPYNEQFF
>TRBV6-1|NA|TRBD1|TRBJ1-5
TGTGCCAGCAGAGAAATCCAGGGGGCGAATCAGCCCCAGCATTTT
CASREIQGANQPQHF
>TRBV5-1|NA|NA|TRBJ2-3
TGCGCCAGCAGCTGGGAGGATACGCAGTATTTT
CASSWEDTQYF
>TRBV2|NA|NA|TRBJ2-2
TGTGCCAGCAGTGTTACGGGGTACACCGGGGAGCTGTTTTTT
CASSVTGYTGELFF
>TRBV6-5|few|TRBD2|TRBJ2-1
TGTGCCAGCAGTTACTCGACTAGCGGGAGCAATGAGCAGTTCTTC
CASSYSTSGSNEQFF
>TRBV30|NA|TRBD1|TRBJ2-6
TGTGCCTGGAAGGGGGCGACAGGAAGCTCTGGGGCCAACGTCCTGACTTTC
CAWKGATGSSGANVLTF
>TRBV2|NA|TRBD1|TRBJ2-7
TGTGCCAGCAGTGATAGAACAGGGGAACCCTACGAGCAGTACTTC
CASSDRTGEPYEQYF
>TRBV30|NA|NA|TRBJ1-5
TGTGCCTGGGCGGGGGACACCAATCAGCCCCAGCATTTT
CAWAGDTNQPQHF
>TRBV6-5|NA|TRBD1|TRBJ1-2
TGTGCCAGCAGCGCCGACAGGGTCTATGGCTACACCTTC
CASSADRVYGYTF
>TRBV19|few|TRBD1|TRBJ1-2
TGTGCCAGTAGTACCACGACAGGGCTCGGCTACACCTTC
CASSTTTGLGYTF
>TRBV6-1|once|TRBD1|TRBJ2-7
TGTGCCAGCAGTACGGACAGGGGGTTTTCGTACGAGCAGTACTTC
CASSTDRGFSYEQYF
>TRBV7-9|NA|NA|TRBJ2-7
TGTGCCAGCAGCTTCTCCGGGAGAAACGAGCAGTACTTC
CASSFSGRNEQYF
>TRBV5-4|NA|NA|TRBJ2-7
TGTGCCAGCAGCTTGGATATAGGGGGCTACGAGCAGTACTTC
CASSLDIGGYEQYF
>TRBV5-1|NA|NA|TRBJ1-3
TGCGCCAGCTCCCTGGAGGCTGGGCGCTCTGGAAACACCATATATTTT
CASSLEAGRSGNTIYF
>TRBV4-2|NA|TRBD1|TRBJ1-2
TGTGCCAGCAGCCAAAAGGGGGCGGGACAGGGGTATGGCTACACCTTC
CASSQKGAGQGYGYTF
>TRBV29-1|NA|TRBD2|TRBJ2-1
TGCAGCGTTGTTCTTATTGGTAAGCGGGAAGACAATGAGCAGTTCTTC
CSVVLIGKREDNEQFF
>TRBV10-1|NA|NA|TRBJ2-2
TGCGCCAGCAGTGATGGCTCTTTAAACACCGGGGAGCTGTTTTTT
CASSDGSLNTGELFF
>TRBV5-8|NA|TRBD1|TRBJ2-7
TGTGCCAGCAGCTGGGGACAGGGGGCGGATGAGCAGTACTTC
CASSWGQGADEQYF
>TRBV6-5|NA|NA|TRBJ1-1
TGTGCCAGCAGTTACTCGCAGGGGAACACTGAAGCTTTCTTT
CASSYSQGNTEAFF
>TRBV27|NA|NA|TRBJ2-7
TGTGCCAGCAGTTCGAGCTCCTACGAGCAGTACTTC
CASSSSSYEQYF
>TRBV27|NA|NA|TRBJ2-7
TGTGCCAGCAGCCCTCGGGACTTTTCCTACGAGCAGTACTTC
CASSPRDFSYEQYF
>TRBV30|NA|NA|TRBJ1-5
TGTGCCTGGAGTTATGGGACAACAAATCAGCCCCAGCATTTT
CAWSYGTTNQPQHF
>TRBV5-6|NA|NA|TRBJ2-7
TGTGCCAGCAGCTTGGATGGTAGCTACGAGCAGTACTTC
CASSLDGSYEQYF
>TRBV2|NA|NA|TRBJ1-2
TGTGCCAGCAGTTTAACAGGGAGACTTCACACCTTC
CASSLTGRLHTF
>TRBV5-4|NA|NA|TRBJ2-3
TGTGCCAGCAGCCGCGCTAGTATCCCAGATACGCAGTATTTT
CASSRASIPDTQYF
>TRBV7-2|few|NA|TRBJ2-1
TGTGCCAGCAGCTTAGCGCTAAGAATTAGCTCCTACAATGAGCAGTTCTTC
CASSLALRISSYNEQFF
>TRBV6-5|NA|NA|TRBJ2-3
TGTGCCAGCAGAAACCAGGGAAATACGCAGTATTTT
CASRNQGNTQYF
>TRBV10-1|few|TRBD1|TRBJ1-4
TGCGCCAGCAGGCCTGGACAGGGGGCCAGCGAAAAACTGTTTTTT
CASRPGQGASEKLFF
>TRBV5-1|once|NA|TRBJ2-1
TGCGCCAGCAGCTGGGGGGTTACCTACAATGAGCAGTTCTTC
CASSWGVTYNEQFF
>TRBV28|NA|TRBD2|TRBJ2-7
TGTGCCAGCAGACCCCCTAGCGGGAGACCGTACGAGCAGTACTTC
CASRPPSGRPYEQYF
>TRBV5-4|NA|NA|TRBJ2-3
TGTGCCAGCAGCCAACTAGTGGGGGGGCGAGATACGCAGTATTTT
CASSQLVGGRDTQYF
>TRBV9|NA|NA|TRBJ1-1
TGTGCCAGCAGTGAACTTGGGTCCCAAGGGAGGACTGAAGCTTTCTTT
CASSELGSQGRTEAFF
>TRBV10-2|few|TRBD2|TRBJ2-2
TGCGCCAGCAAAATTAGCGGGAACTCCGGGGAGCTGTTTTTT
CASKISGNSGELFF